This TCR beta chain emerged from a study of blood T cells in healthy people across ages. The authors ran a second PCR of about 7 to 12 cycles using a sample-barcoded 5' primer and a J-beta primer mix. Every cDNA molecule carried a tag from a template-switch adaptor bearing 12 random nucleotides. From the 5' RACE reads, TCRdb called clonotypes with MiXCR, one entry per CDR3 protein. The data hold hundreds of thousands of distinct CDR3 sequences, with 58% observed a single time. Regarding the study as a whole: With naive T cell percentage, TCR beta diversity showed a strong correlation.

CDR3 size: 13 residues. V lost 5 bases and J lost 5, with 12 bases in between. Germline assignment: CDR1 MDHEN and CDR2 SYDVKM. Turning to this clonotype: Its specificity is unknown.

Isolated per sample were at least 6.5 million PBMCs. There were at least 5.5 micrograms of total RNA extracted from every sample. The sequence was collected from a man aged 60-69 years in good health. This chain joins TRBV28 and TRBJ1-2, with D unresolved. The source material was blood. The CDR3 DNA is TGTGCCAGCAGTACAGCAAGTCCTTATGGCTACACCTTC. Translated, it gives CASSTASPYGYTF.